This TCR beta chain was documented in a study of shared clonotypes between healthy human individuals. Looking at the study overall: Two women and a few men aged 18 to 49 served as donors. Study findings and constraints: Generation probabilities were higher for clonotypes shared across all four sorted-subset donors than for unshared ones. Sharing across four donors was highest in naive CD4 (roughly 5%) and lowest in memory CD8 (0.4%).

Concerning this clone itself: Its matching antigen is unknown.

The deep-level immunoSEQ assay was used. Generated by immunoSEQ multiplex PCR, the TCRdb table keeps only in-frame clones and is missing some. This table has about 550,000 clones, 95% appearing once. It was CD45RO-negative cells, positively selected for CCR7, that made up naive CD8 cells, with terminally differentiated effector memory CD45RA+ cells excluded. The TCR comes from a woman in her twenties or thirties in good health. Specimen: naive CD8+ T cells sorted from blood.

Here the CDR3 DNA reads TGCGCCAGCAGCTTGTTCTTAGGAGGGAACACCGGGGAGCTGTTTTTT. Translation: CASSLFLGGNTGELFF. V and J are TRBV5-1 and TRBJ2-2, with a tentative D call TRBD2 (5 bases). The germline CDR1 and CDR2 sequences are SGHRS and YFSETQ. The CDR3 is 16 amino acids. The V end lost 1 base, the J end lost 1 base, and 11 bases lay between the germline ends.